These 3 T cell receptor beta chains came from one sample sequenced in a study of T cell repertoires in cytomegalovirus infection. TCRdb re-analysed the reads in MiXCR, keeping a single row per CDR3 protein. The table records 740,000 or so distinct CDR3 sequences, under 40% of them present only once. The sample taken for sequencing was PBMCs. The receptor source for this set is a human donor in good health (CMV status not recorded). Some clones in this sample may be carry-over from other donors' samples.

Only a few counts were recorded for this clonotype. The chain has TRBV12-3 or TRBV12-4 and TRBJ2-5; D gene unclear. The CDR3 has 14 residues. With 3 bases removed from V and 1 base from J, the gap between germline ends came to 9 bases. The CDR3 nucleotides are TGTGCCAGCAGTTTTAGGGCCTTCCAAGAGACCCAGTACTTC. Its translation is CASSFRAFQETQYF.

This clonotype was observed a few times. The genes are TRBV6-8 and TRBJ2-1; 9 nucleotides agree with TRBD1. This CDR3 contains 15 residues. V dropped 2 bases and J dropped 8; count of bases not matched to a gene: 7. CDR1 is MNHGY, CDR2 SAAAGT, per germline. CDR3 sequence reads: CASSYGGQGGDEQFF. In nucleotides, the CDR3 is TGTGCCAGCAGTTACGGGGGACAGGGTGGGGATGAGCAGTTCTTC.

This clonotype has just a few counts. The gene calls are TRBV25-1 and TRBJ1-2, with TRBD1 matching 7 bases. J lost 6 bases, V lost 2 bases, and 6 bases had no gene match. The V gene's germline CDR1 is MGHDK and CDR2 SYGVNS. The CDR3 length is 14 residues. CDR3 loop: CASSERQGGHGYTF. The CDR3 DNA reads as TGTGCCAGCAGTGAACGTCAGGGGGGGCATGGCTACACCTTC.